The 23 T cell receptor beta chains given below trace back to one sample, sequenced in a study of blood T cells in healthy people across ages. Then a second PCR, running roughly 7 to 12 cycles, was carried out with a sample-barcoded 5' primer and a J-beta primer mix. MiXCR, applied by TCRdb to the 5' RACE reads, yields one record per CDR3 protein. The sample carries around 650,000 distinct CDR3 sequences, around 43% recorded once. The sequencing input was blood. These receptors all come from a man of 80 years or more in good health.

This clonotype was counted a few times. The chain carries TRBV28 and TRBJ2-3; 7 positions match TRBD1. CDR3 length: 16 amino acids. V gave up 3 bases and J gave up 0 bases; unmatched junction bases: 6. Germline-derived CDR1 and CDR2 are MDHEN and SYDVKM. The DNA for the CDR3 is TGTGCCAGCAGTTTTGGGACAGAAGATAGCACAGATACGCAGTATTTT. Protein: CASSFGTEDSTDTQYF.

The chain employs TRBV20-1 and TRBJ1-6, with a weak D call TRBD1 (6 bases). V gave up 4 bases and J gave up 8 bases, with 12 bases separating them. The germline gives CDR1 DFQATT, CDR2 SNEGSKA (reference sequence). CDR3 length: 13 residues. The CDR3 region has the DNA TGCAGTGCTAAGGGGGTCGGGGATTCACCCCTCCACTTT. This encodes CSAKGVGDSPLHF.

This clonotype was seen a few times. The J gene is TRBJ2-5, the V gene TRBV7-7; 10 positions match TRBD2. The CDR3 has 14 amino acids. Germline loops: CDR1 SSHAT, CDR2 FNYEAQ (reference sequence). The CDR3 DNA follows: TGTGCTAGCGGACCGACTAGCGGGCAAGAGACCCAGTACTTC. Amino acids: CASGPTSGQETQYF.

V usage is TRBV4-3 and J usage is TRBJ1-1, with D hard to call. V lost 4 bases, J lost 3 bases, and 12 bases lay in between. The CDR3 loop spans 14 amino acids. Germline V CDR1 and CDR2: LGHNA, YSLEER. This CDR3 reads CASSREGSYTEAFF. In DNA form, the CDR3 reads TGCGCCAGCAGCCGAGAGGGATCGTACACTGAAGCTTTCTTT.

This clonotype came up a few times. The chain combines TRBV12-3 or TRBV12-4 with TRBJ2-5, with a tentative D call TRBD1 (6 bases). The CDR3 runs 16 residues. V was clipped by 5 bases and J by 3 bases, with 19 bases between them. The CDR3 DNA follows: TGTGCCAGCAGTCCTGCTAGGGGGACGGTGAAAGAGACCCAGTACTTC. Translation: CASSPARGTVKETQYF.

The chain employs TRBV27 and TRBJ2-6; TRBD1 or TRBD2 may be the D gene (5 bases each). The CDR3 is 17 residues long. Trimming took off 3 bases at V and 0 bases at J, with 12 bases between the two ends. Germline V CDR1 and CDR2: MNHEY, SMNVEV (reference sequence). Here the CDR3 reads CASSFRDPLSGANVLTF. CDR3 nucleotide sequence: TGTGCCAGCAGTTTCCGGGACCCCCTCTCTGGGGCCAACGTCCTGACTTTC. Together with reference TRBV27 and TRBJ2-6, the CDR3 gives the full variable domain: EAQVTQNPRYLITVTGKKLTVTCSQNMNHEYMSWYRQDPGLGLRQIYYSMNVEVTDKGDVPEGYKVSRKEKRNFPLILESPSPNQTSLYFCASSFRDPLSGANVLTFGAGSRLTVL.

The CDR3 loop is CASGSGTSGHNEQFF. The CDR3 DNA sequence: TGTGCCAGCGGCTCCGGGACTAGCGGGCACAATGAGCAGTTCTTC. The chain carries TRBV3-1 and TRBJ2-1; 12 nucleotides line up with TRBD2. This CDR3 spans 15 amino acids. V gave up 8 bases and J gave up 5 bases; unmatched junction bases: 7. CDR1 and CDR2 (germline): LGHDT, YNNKEL (reference sequence).

Comments on this clonotype: At one boundary the junction diverges from the germline segment, which might be a read error. This rearrangement joins TRBV29-1 to TRBJ1-2; possible D gene TRBD1, 5 bases. CDR1 is SQVTM, CDR2 ANQGSEA, per germline. This CDR3 region has 19 residues. The CDR3 is CSVSPTASGVRDQIYGYAF. CDR3 sequence (DNA): TGCAGCGTCTCCCCCACGGCGTCCGGGGTGAGGGACCAGATCTATGGCTACGCCTTC.

As DNA, the CDR3 is TGCGCCAGCAGCCAAACTGGACAGCGCGCAGATACGCAGTATTTT. Its translation is CASSQTGQRADTQYF. The chain carries TRBV4-3 and TRBJ2-3; tentatively, D is TRBD1 (6 bases). The CDR3 contains 15 residues. Germline V gene lookup returns CDR1 LGHNA and CDR2 YSLEER. V dropped 2 bases and J dropped 4 bases, with 13 bases sitting between them.

The chain recombines TRBV20-1 with TRBJ2-7; no clear D. This CDR3 has 14 residues. The V and J ends lost 2 bases and 3 bases respectively, with 14 bases between them. CDR1 and CDR2 (germline): DFQATT, SNEGSKA (reference sequence). The CDR3 here is CSARRAGFFYEQYF. The CDR3 DNA reads TGCAGTGCTAGAAGGGCCGGTTTCTTCTACGAGCAGTACTTC.

The chain is built from TRBV7-2 and TRBJ2-1; 8 nucleotides line up with TRBD1. V lost 8 bases to trimming and J lost 4 bases; unmatched junction nucleotides: 7. Looked up from germline, CDR1 is SGHTA and CDR2 is FQGNSA. The CDR3 is 14 amino acids. CDR3 residues: CASGDRGMYNEQFF. The CDR3 nucleotides are TGTGCCAGCGGAGACAGGGGCATGTACAATGAGCAGTTCTTC.

This clonotype has just one count. V is TRBV20-1 and J is TRBJ2-4; D is unclear. TRBJ2-7 matches the DNA end more closely, so the J call is doubtful. There are 12 residues in the CDR3. Germline V lookup: CDR1 DFQATT, CDR2 SNEGSKA (reference sequence). The CDR3 sequence: CSARLVTAEQYF. The CDR3 bases are TGCAGTGCCAGATTGGTGACGGCCGAGCAGTACTTC.

On this clonotype: A much larger clone differs by one base, so this may be a read error. DNA of the CDR3: TGTGCCAGCGTCCCACAGTCAACCAAAAACATTCAGTGCTTC. It is translated as CASVPQSTKNIQCF. The J gene is TRBJ2-7, the V gene TRBV6-2 or TRBV6-3; D not resolved. CDR1 is MNHEY and CDR2 is SVGEGT in the germline V gene. The CDR3 is 14 residues long.

This clonotype was observed a few times. The V call is TRBV6-6, the J call TRBJ1-1; the match to TRBD1 covers 7 bases. Losses at the gene ends were 2 bases for V and 0 bases for J; bases not matched to a gene: 3. This CDR3 is built from 15 residues. Per the germline V gene, CDR1 is MNHNY and CDR2 is SVGAGI (reference sequence). CDR3 in DNA: TGTGCCAGCAGTTACGTCGGGACAGTGAACACTGAAGCTTTCTTT. Translating gives CASSYVGTVNTEAFF.

This clonotype was seen a few times. The CDR3 protein is CASSEQGGANYGYTF. The CDR3, as DNA: TGTGCCAGCAGTGAGCAGGGAGGAGCTAACTATGGCTACACCTTC. V and J are TRBV25-1 and TRBJ1-2, with D possibly matching TRBD1 (5 bases). The CDR3 length is 15 residues. CDR1 and CDR2 from the germline V gene are MGHDK and SYGVNS. The germline V and J ends were trimmed by 3 bases and 0 bases, with 11 bases remaining between them.

This clonotype was counted a few times. The chain has TRBV4-3 and TRBJ1-4; D is uncertain. The CDR3 is made up of 16 amino acids. Germline CDR1 is LGHNA and CDR2 is YSLEER. The ends were cut back, 0 bases at V and 4 bases at J, with 12 bases in the middle. The CDR3 sequence: CASSQESSGNNEKLFF. CDR3 nucleotide sequence: TGCGCCAGCAGCCAAGAGTCTTCCGGAAATAATGAAAAACTGTTTTTT.

Turning to this clonotype: This may arise from a read error, as a much more abundant clone is one base away. This chain connects TRBV6-2 or TRBV6-3 to TRBJ2-5; a possible D gene is TRBD2 (6 bases). Per the germline V gene, CDR1 is MNHEY and CDR2 is SVGEGT. Trimming shortened V by 10 bases and J by 5 bases, and 17 bases separated the two germline ends. The length of the CDR3 is 13 residues. Written as DNA, the CDR3 is TGTGCCATCCACGGGACTGGCGGGGAGACCCAGTACTTC. Its protein product is CAIHGTGGETQYF.

This clonotype was seen only a few times. V gene TRBV2 combines with J gene TRBJ2-1, with TRBD2 matching over 14 bases. The CDR3 has 14 amino acids. Germline V gives CDR1 SNHLY, CDR2 FYNNEI. V dropped 0 bases and J dropped 14; count of bases not matched to a gene: 3. The CDR3 coding sequence is TGTGCCAGCAGTGAAGCCGGGACTAGCGGGAGAAAGTTCTTC. This codes for CASSEAGTSGRKFF.

The chain employs TRBV30 and TRBJ1-1, with no clear D. This CDR3 spans 12 amino acids. The germline V and J ends were trimmed by 4 bases and 7 bases, with 13 bases remaining between them. Germline V lookup: CDR1 GTSNPN, CDR2 SVGIG (reference sequence). The CDR3 loop is CAWNLGPLEAFF. CDR3 DNA sequence: TGTGCCTGGAACCTAGGACCCCTTGAAGCTTTCTTT.

The V gene is TRBV6-2 or TRBV6-3, the J gene TRBJ2-5; TRBD1 aligns across 7 bases. The germline V gene has CDR1 MNHEY and CDR2 SVGEGT. V dropped 4 bases and J dropped 11; count of bases not matched to a gene: 34. The CDR3 has 21 amino acids. The CDR3 region is CASSSRGFGTVGVGSYNEQYF. The CDR3 DNA is TGTGCCAGCAGTTCTAGAGGGTTCGGGACAGTAGGGGTTGGCTCCTACAATGAGCAGTACTTC.

This chain uses TRBV6-6 with TRBJ2-5; possibly TRBD1 or TRBD2 for D (7 bases each). This CDR3 comprises 17 residues. Germline V lookup: CDR1 MNHNY, CDR2 SVGAGI (reference sequence). The ends were cut back, 4 bases at V and 11 bases at J, with 29 bases in the middle. CDR3 in amino acids: CASSLPGRGRVNNEQYF. The CDR3 DNA reads as TGTGCCAGCAGTTTACCGGGGAGGGGGCGAGTAAACAATGAGCAGTACTTC.

The rearrangement links TRBV20-1 to TRBJ2-3; perhaps TRBD1 as D (5 bases). This CDR3 is built from 12 residues. Deletions cut 5 bases from V and 8 bases from J, with 14 bases between. Germline CDR1 DFQATT, CDR2 SNEGSKA (reference sequence). CDR3 sequence: CSAPQGLGTQYF. CDR3 DNA: TGCAGTGCTCCTCAGGGTTTGGGTACGCAGTATTTT.

This chain links TRBV7-9 with TRBJ2-3; 9 positions agree with TRBD2. Germline V gene sequence: CDR1 SEHNR, CDR2 FQNEAQ (reference sequence). After removal of 4 bases from V and 3 bases from J, the junction contained 11 bases not matched to a gene. CDR3 size: 17 residues. Here the CDR3 reads CASSSTSSGTGTDTQYF. The CDR3 DNA is TGTGCCAGCAGCTCAACCTCTAGCGGGACGGGGACAGATACGCAGTATTTT.